The present T cell receptor (beta chain) was sequenced within a study of T cell repertoires in ileal Crohn's disease. Study at large: Operated complications were stricturing disease (roughly 61%) and penetrating disease (about 39%).

Eligibility required adulthood, ileal or ileocolonic Crohn's disease and indicated ileocolonic resection. Assay: immunoSEQ multiplex PCR; the TCRdb copy retains only in-frame clones and omits some. Of some 14,000 clones listed, about 70% are singletons. V was trimmed by 0 bases and J by 5 bases, leaving 10 bases between them. Germline CDR1 and CDR2: MGHRA and YSYEKL. The CDR3 is 15 residues long. The table lists this clone with a count of one. The chain combines TRBV4-1 with TRBJ2-2, with D uncertain. Sequenced sample: ileal tissue. The source is an adult with Crohn's disease. The CDR3 DNA is TGCGCCAGCAGCCAAGATGGTCAACCTACCGGGGAGCTGTTTTTT. Translated, it gives CASSQDGQPTGELFF.